The T cell receptor beta chain under discussion was sequenced for a study of Graves' ophthalmopathy and Graves' hyperthyroidism. This clonotype was detected ten times or more. If no ophthalmopathy appeared within 18 months of follow-up, hyperthyroidism was termed stable. RNA transcripts yielded amplified TCR beta CDR3 regions. In the first round, RT-PCR was carried out with HTBI primers, and a multiplex PCR formed the second round. TCRdb analysed the multiplex PCR reads with MiXCR anew, one entry per CDR3 protein. Here the sample spans almost 40,000 distinct CDR3 sequences, roughly 50% being singletons. The CDR3 sequence is 13 residues long. Germline V gene lookup returns CDR1 ENHRY and CDR2 SYGVKD. Trimming removed 6 bases at V and 1 base at J, with 9 bases between.

The gene calls are TRBV10-3 and TRBJ1-1, with unresolved D. The sequence derives from an adult woman with stable Graves' hyperthyroidism. The sample consisted of peripheral blood. CDR3: CAIREHKNTEAFF. In DNA, the CDR3 is TGTGCCATCAGGGAACACAAGAACACTGAAGCTTTCTTT.